A selection of T cell receptor beta chains follows, all from one sample in a study of blood T cells in healthy people across ages. TCRdb analysed the 5' RACE reads with MiXCR anew, one entry per CDR3 protein. The table shows fewer than 700,000 distinct CDR3 sequences, with about 43% occurring only once. The sequencing sample was made of blood. The receptors come from a man older than 75 in good health. CDR3s include the opening cysteine and the closing phenylalanine or tryptophan. A D gene is named only where the DNA matches it firmly. Clone size appears in some rows only: once, few, many, or a class for an expanded clone.

V gene,clone size,J gene,D gene,CDR3 protein,CDR3 DNA
TRBV10-3,.,TRBJ1-2,TRBD1,CAISVVARGQDYGYTF,TGTGCCATCAGTGTTGTAGCGAGGGGGCAGGACTATGGCTACACCTTC
TRBV7-9,.,TRBJ1-2,.,CASSLAGAPGYGYTF,TGTGCCAGCAGCTTAGCAGGGGCGCCGGGTTATGGCTACACCTTC
TRBV19,.,TRBJ2-7,.,CASSINHGTINEQYF,TGTGCCAGTAGTATAAATCACGGGACCATAAACGAGCAGTACTTC
TRBV20-1,.,TRBJ2-1,TRBD1,CSASPGGSSYEQFF,TGCAGTGCTAGTCCAGGGGGCAGTTCCTACGAGCAGTTCTTC
TRBV14,.,TRBJ2-7,.,CASSQDQIAYEQYF,TGTGCCAGCAGCCAAGATCAAATAGCCTACGAGCAGTACTTC
TRBV10-3,.,TRBJ2-5,.,CAIGESQLETQYF,TGTGCCATCGGTGAGTCCCAATTGGAGACCCAGTACTTC
TRBV27,.,TRBJ2-5,.,CASSLGGRGLYQETQYF,TGTGCCAGCAGTTTAGGGGGCAGGGGTCTGTACCAAGAGACCCAGTACTTC
TRBV12-3/TRBV12-4,few,TRBJ2-4,TRBD1,CASSISGGGQYF,TGTGCCAGCAGTATTTCAGGGGGCGGACAGTACTTC
TRBV28,few,TRBJ1-6,.,CASTKGGVVGSPLHF,TGTGCCAGCACCAAGGGAGGGGTTGTTGGCTCACCCCTCCACTTT
TRBV6-5,once,TRBJ1-2,TRBD1,CASLRTGTAYGYTF,TGTGCCAGCCTGAGAACCGGGACAGCCTATGGCTACACCTTC
TRBV7-8,few,TRBJ2-3,TRBD2,CASSLSRLAADTQYF,TGTGCCAGCAGCTTATCTCGACTAGCAGCAGATACGCAGTATTTT
TRBV4-3,.,TRBJ2-7,.,CASSQEGGVTGFESYEQYF,TGCGCCAGCAGCCAAGAAGGAGGAGTGACAGGTTTTGAATCCTACGAGCAGTACTTC
TRBV4-3,many,TRBJ2-2,TRBD1,CASGDSYSNTGELFF,TGCGCCAGCGGGGACAGCTACTCGAACACCGGGGAGCTGTTTTTT
TRBV28,few,TRBJ1-2,.,CASSLVAAGGGYTF,TGTGCCAGCAGTTTAGTGGCGGCTGGGGGTGGCTACACCTTC
TRBV10-3,.,TRBJ2-5,TRBD1,CAISRGGQVKETQYF,TGTGCCATCAGTAGGGGTGGACAGGTTAAAGAGACCCAGTACTTC
TRBV2,few,TRBJ2-7,TRBD2,CASRKSSGTDYEQYF,TGTGCCAGCAGAAAATCTAGCGGGACTGACTACGAGCAGTACTTC
TRBV5-1,few,TRBJ2-1,.,CASSGDRMAGNEQFF,TGCGCCAGCAGCGGGGACCGTATGGCGGGCAATGAGCAGTTCTTC
TRBV20-1,.,TRBJ1-4,.,CSASGDSPEKLFF,TGCAGTGCTAGTGGTGACAGTCCTGAAAAACTGTTTTTT
TRBV15,.,TRBJ2-1,.,CATSRDEGPPFF,TGTGCCACCAGCAGAGATGAGGGACCTCCGTTCTTC
TRBV6-1,few,TRBJ1-5,.,CASMPPYSNQPQHF,TGTGCCAGCATGCCACCTTATAGCAATCAGCCCCAGCATTTT
TRBV28,few,TRBJ2-7,.,CASSPTLSYEQYF,TGTGCCAGCAGTCCAACCCTCTCCTACGAGCAGTACTTC
TRBV12-3/TRBV12-4,.,TRBJ1-1,.,CASSKGVRTEAFF,TGTGCCAGCAGCAAGGGGGTGCGGACTGAAGCTTTCTTT
TRBV25-1,.,TRBJ1-1,.,CASSVGWIMNTEAFF,TGTGCCAGCAGTGTAGGGTGGATCATGAACACTGAAGCTTTCTTT
TRBV27,few,TRBJ2-5,TRBD2,CASSLLAEGQETQYF,TGTGCCAGCAGTTTACTAGCGGAGGGCCAAGAGACCCAGTACTTC
TRBV15,few,TRBJ2-1,TRBD2,CATSGQGLARGHEQFF,TGTGCCACCAGCGGTCAAGGACTAGCGAGGGGACATGAGCAGTTCTTC
TRBV11-2,.,TRBJ2-3,TRBD2,CASSPPWAGGTDTQYF,TGTGCCAGCAGCCCCCCGTGGGCGGGGGGTACAGATACGCAGTATTTT
TRBV24-1,.,TRBJ2-1,.,CATSGAGAGNLVDEQFF,TGTGCCACCAGTGGGGCGGGTGCGGGGAACCTTGTCGATGAGCAGTTCTTC
TRBV29-1,.,TRBJ1-1,TRBD1,CSVVGQGMNTEAFF,TGCAGCGTGGTAGGACAGGGCATGAACACTGAAGCTTTCTTT
TRBV12-3/TRBV12-4,.,TRBJ1-1,.,CASSLRDTNTEAFF,TGTGCCAGCAGTTTACGGGACACGAACACTGAAGCTTTCTTT
TRBV18,.,TRBJ2-7,.,CASSPDYQNEQYF,TGTGCCAGCTCACCAGACTACCAAAACGAGCAGTACTTC
TRBV29-1,once,TRBJ2-5,.,CSVDRTAKETQYF,TGCAGCGTTGATAGGACAGCCAAAGAGACCCAGTACTTC
TRBV10-2,.,TRBJ2-5,TRBD2,CASLPSGRETQYF,TGCGCCAGCTTACCTAGCGGGAGGGAGACCCAGTACTTC
TRBV5-1,.,TRBJ1-2,.,CASSLVAVTNYGYTF,TGCGCCAGCAGCTTGGTGGCAGTAACTAACTATGGCTACACCTTC
TRBV7-9,many,TRBJ2-4,TRBD2,CASSLGRGGQRGDIQYF,TGTGCCAGCAGCTTAGGCCGAGGAGGCCAGCGGGGGGACATTCAGTACTTC
TRBV2,many,TRBJ1-2,.,CASSEGVYGGSKGYTF,TGTGCCAGCAGTGAAGGCGTGTACGGGGGATCAAAAGGCTACACCTTC
TRBV2,few,TRBJ2-5,TRBD2,CASRISGGNNEQYF,TGTGCCAGCAGGATCAGCGGGGGCAACAATGAGCAGTACTTC
TRBV12-5,.,TRBJ2-2,TRBD1,CASGGTANTGELFF,TGTGCTAGTGGTGGGACAGCGAACACCGGGGAGCTGTTTTTT
TRBV6-5,few,TRBJ2-3,.,CASSQGPGERYTQYF,TGTGCCAGCAGCCAGGGACCGGGAGAGAGATATACGCAGTATTTT
TRBV29-1,many,TRBJ2-7,TRBD2,CSVTGRPYEQYF,TGCAGCGTCACCGGGAGGCCATACGAGCAGTACTTC
TRBV25-1,.,TRBJ2-1,.,CASSDPSTPKGNEQFF,TGTGCCAGCAGTGATCCTTCGACCCCAAAGGGGAATGAGCAGTTCTTC
TRBV7-2,.,TRBJ1-2,.,CASSVGQNYGYTF,TGTGCCAGCAGCGTAGGACAGAACTATGGCTACACCTTC
TRBV6-2/TRBV6-3,.,TRBJ1-1,.,CASIRAVHRNTEAFF,TGTGCCAGCATAAGGGCAGTCCATCGGAACACTGAAGCTTTCTTT
TRBV7-2,many,TRBJ1-1,.,CASSLALNTEAFF,TGTGCCAGCAGCTTAGCTCTGAACACTGAAGCTTTCTTT
TRBV7-9,few,TRBJ1-2,TRBD1,CATQRGDREIVRGYTF,TGTGCCACCCAGCGGGGGGACAGGGAAATAGTGCGTGGCTACACCTTC
TRBV7-6,.,TRBJ2-7,.,CASSSPDGEQYF,TGTGCCAGCAGCTCCCCGGACGGCGAGCAGTACTTC
TRBV15,.,TRBJ1-6,.,CATSRDQSGTYSPLHF,TGTGCCACCAGCAGAGATCAGTCGGGGACATACTCACCCCTCCACTTT
TRBV5-1,.,TRBJ2-7,.,CASSSGVYYEQYF,TGCGCCAGCAGCTCGGGAGTTTACTACGAGCAGTACTTC
TRBV12-3/TRBV12-4,.,TRBJ2-7,.,CASSPRGAPYEQYF,TGTGCCAGCAGCCCCCGGGGCGCGCCCTACGAGCAGTACTTC
TRBV7-2,.,TRBJ2-2,TRBD1,CASSLDRGRTGELFF,TGTGCCAGCAGCTTGGACAGGGGGCGCACCGGGGAGCTGTTTTTT
TRBV7-2,few,TRBJ2-7,.,CASSPGGRGRVGEQYF,TGTGCCAGCAGCCCCGGGGGAAGAGGGAGAGTAGGCGAGCAGTACTTC
TRBV29-1,many,TRBJ2-1,.,CSVVLQGGRNYNEQFF,TGCAGCGTTGTCCTCCAGGGAGGACGAAACTACAATGAGCAGTTCTTC